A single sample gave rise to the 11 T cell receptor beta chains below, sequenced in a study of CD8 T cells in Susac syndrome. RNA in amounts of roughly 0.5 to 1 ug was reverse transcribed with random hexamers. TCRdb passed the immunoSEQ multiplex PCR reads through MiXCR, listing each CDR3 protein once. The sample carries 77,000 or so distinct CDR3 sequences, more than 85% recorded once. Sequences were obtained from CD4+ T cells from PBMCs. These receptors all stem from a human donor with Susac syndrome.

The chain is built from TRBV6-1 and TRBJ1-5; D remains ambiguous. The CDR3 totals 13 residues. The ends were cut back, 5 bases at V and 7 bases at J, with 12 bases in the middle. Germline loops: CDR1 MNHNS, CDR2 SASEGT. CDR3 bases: TGTGCCAGCAGTCCCCTTAGGTGGCAGCCCCAGCATTTT. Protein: CASSPLRWQPQHF.

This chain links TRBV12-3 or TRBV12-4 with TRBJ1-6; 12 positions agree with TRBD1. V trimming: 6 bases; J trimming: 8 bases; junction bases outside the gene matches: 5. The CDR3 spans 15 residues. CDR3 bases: TGTGCCAGCAGAGGGACAGGGGGCGCGTATTCACCCCTCCACTTT. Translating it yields CASRGTGGAYSPLHF.

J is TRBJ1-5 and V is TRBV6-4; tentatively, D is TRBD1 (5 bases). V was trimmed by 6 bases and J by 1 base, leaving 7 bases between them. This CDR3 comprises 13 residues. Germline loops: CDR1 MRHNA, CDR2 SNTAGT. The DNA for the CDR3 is TGTGCCAGCAGCAGGGAGAGCAATCAGCCCCAGCATTTT. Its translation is CASSRESNQPQHF.

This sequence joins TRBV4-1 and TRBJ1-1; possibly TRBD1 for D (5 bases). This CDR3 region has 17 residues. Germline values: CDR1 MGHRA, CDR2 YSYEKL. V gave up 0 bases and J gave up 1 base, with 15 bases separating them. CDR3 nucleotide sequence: TGCGCCAGCAGCCAAGATAGCTGGGGGAGGACGAACACTGAAGCTTTCTTT. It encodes CASSQDSWGRTNTEAFF.

The CDR3 is CASSPAGGAVTGELFF. DNA of the CDR3: TGTGCCAGCAGCCCGGCCGGGGGCGCGGTCACCGGGGAGCTGTTTTTT. The chain employs TRBV5-4 and TRBJ2-2; possibly TRBD1 or TRBD2 for D (6 bases each). Germline V CDR1 and CDR2: SGHNT, YYREEE (reference sequence). This CDR3 contains 16 residues. V lost 4 bases to trimming and J lost 4 bases, with 17 bases between them.

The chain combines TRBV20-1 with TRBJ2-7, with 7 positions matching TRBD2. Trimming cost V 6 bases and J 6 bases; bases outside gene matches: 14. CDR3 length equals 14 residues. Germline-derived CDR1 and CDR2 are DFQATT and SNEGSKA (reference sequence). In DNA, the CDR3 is TGCAGTGCCATTAGTGGGGGGGGAGCGGGCGAGCAGTACTTC. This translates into CSAISGGGAGEQYF.

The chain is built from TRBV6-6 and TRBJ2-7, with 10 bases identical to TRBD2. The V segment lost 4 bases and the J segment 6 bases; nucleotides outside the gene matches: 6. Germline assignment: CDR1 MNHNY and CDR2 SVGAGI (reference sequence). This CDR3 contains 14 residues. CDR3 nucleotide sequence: TGTGCCAGCAGTTCAGCGGGAGGGCTTCCCGAGCAGTACTTC. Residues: CASSSAGGLPEQYF.

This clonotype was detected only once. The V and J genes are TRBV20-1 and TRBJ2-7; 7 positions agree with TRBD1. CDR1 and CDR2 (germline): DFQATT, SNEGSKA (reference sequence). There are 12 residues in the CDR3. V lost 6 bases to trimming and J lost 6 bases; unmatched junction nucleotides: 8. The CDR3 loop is CSARQNRGEQYF. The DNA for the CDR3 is TGCAGTGCACGCCAGAACAGGGGCGAGCAGTACTTC.

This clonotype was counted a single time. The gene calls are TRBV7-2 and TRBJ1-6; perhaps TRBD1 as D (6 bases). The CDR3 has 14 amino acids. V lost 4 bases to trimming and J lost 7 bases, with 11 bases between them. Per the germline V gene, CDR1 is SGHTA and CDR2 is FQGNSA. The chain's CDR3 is CASSSGQVNSPLHF. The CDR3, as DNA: TGTGCCAGCAGCTCGGGACAAGTAAATTCACCCCTCCACTTT.

The CDR3: CSVEEGLYGYTF. The DNA of the CDR3 is TGCAGCGTTGAAGAAGGGCTCTATGGCTACACCTTC. The V call is TRBV29-1, the J call TRBJ1-2, with unresolved D. CDR1 and CDR2 (germline): SQVTM, ANQGSEA. V shed 0 bases and J shed 4 bases, with 6 bases lying between them. The CDR3 spans 12 residues.

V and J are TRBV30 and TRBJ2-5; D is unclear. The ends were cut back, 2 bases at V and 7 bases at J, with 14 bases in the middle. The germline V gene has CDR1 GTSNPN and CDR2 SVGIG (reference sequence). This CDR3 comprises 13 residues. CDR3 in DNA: TGTGCCTGGAGTCCGGGCGCAGAGGCGACCCAGTACTTC. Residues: CAWSPGAEATQYF.